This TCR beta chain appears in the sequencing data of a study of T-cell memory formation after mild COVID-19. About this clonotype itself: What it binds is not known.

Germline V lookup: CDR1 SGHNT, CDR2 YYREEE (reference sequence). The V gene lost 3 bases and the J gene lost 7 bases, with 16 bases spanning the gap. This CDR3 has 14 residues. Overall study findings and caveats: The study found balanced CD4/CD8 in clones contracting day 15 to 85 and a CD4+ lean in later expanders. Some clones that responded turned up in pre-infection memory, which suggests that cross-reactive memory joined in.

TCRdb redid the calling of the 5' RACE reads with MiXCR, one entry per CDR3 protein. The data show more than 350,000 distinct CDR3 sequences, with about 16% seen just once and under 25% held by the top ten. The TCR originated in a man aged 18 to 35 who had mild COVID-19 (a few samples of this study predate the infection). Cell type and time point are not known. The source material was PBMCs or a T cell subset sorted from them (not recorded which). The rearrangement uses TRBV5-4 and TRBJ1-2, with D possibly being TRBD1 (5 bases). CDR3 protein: CASSSPSGAGGYTF. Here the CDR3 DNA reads TGTGCCAGCAGCTCCCCGTCCGGGGCGGGTGGCTACACCTTC. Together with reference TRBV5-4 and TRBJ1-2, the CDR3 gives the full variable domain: ETGVTQSPTHLIKTRGQQVTLRCSSQSGHNTVSWYQQALGQGPQFIFQYYREEENGRGNFPPRFSGLQFPNYSSELNVNALELDDSALYLCASSSPSGAGGYTFGSGTRLTVV.